The sequence of this T cell receptor beta chain was determined in a study of blood T cell repertoires in COVID-19. The protocol was immunoSEQ multiplex PCR, while the TCRdb copy is restricted to in-frame clones and leaves out a portion. Among around 340,000 clones listed, 88% were seen once. All enrollees were roughly 18 to 89 years old and from fewer than 25 US areas. This CDR3 region has 14 residues. The ends lost 4 bases at V and 1 base at J; junction bases unmatched: 2. CDR1 is SGHDT, CDR2 YYEEEE, per germline. The rearrangement joins TRBV5-6 to TRBJ2-5, with 9 bases that match TRBD1. Source material: PBMCs or T cells enriched from blood (not recorded which). This clonotype originated in a woman in her thirties who had been exposed to COVID-19. Here the CDR3 DNA reads TGTGCCAGCAGCCTGACAGGGGGCCAAGAGACCCAGTACTTC. This gives the protein CASSLTGGQETQYF.